A single sample is the source of the 27 T cell receptor beta chains below, sequenced in a study of cytomegalovirus exposure and HLA in healthy donors. Both 60 Vbeta primers and 13 Jbeta primers went into the PCR. Clones were sequenced by immunoSEQ multiplex PCR, and TCRdb holds only the in-frame ones, with some missing. Here the sample spans some 190,000 clones, more than 75% being singletons. The sequenced sample consisted of PBMCs. These receptors originate from a woman aged 25-40 years in good health and CMV-seropositive.

The chain links TRBV5-6 to TRBJ1-2; D is ambiguous. CDR3 size: 13 residues. Germline V lookup: CDR1 SGHDT, CDR2 YYEEEE. V lost 3 bases and J 5 bases, leaving 11 bases between the germline ends. As DNA, the CDR3 is TGTGCCAGCAGCTCGGTCGTCGGGTATGGCTACACCTTC. It is translated as CASSSVVGYGYTF.

This chain joins TRBV10-3 and TRBJ2-5, with TRBD1 identical over 9 bases. The J segment lost 4 bases and the V segment lost 5 bases, leaving 2 bases of the junction unmatched. This CDR3 comprises 13 residues. Germline V gene sequence: CDR1 ENHRY, CDR2 SYGVKD. DNA for the CDR3: TGTGCCATCAGTACGGGACAGGGAGAGACCCAGTACTTC. Amino acid sequence: CAISTGQGETQYF.

The CDR3 is CAWSVGRYTDTQYF. The CDR3 DNA reads as TGTGCCTGGAGTGTAGGGAGATACACAGATACGCAGTATTTT. The chain combines TRBV30 with TRBJ2-3; maybe TRBD2 (5 bases). Trimming removed 0 bases from V and 2 bases from J, with 9 bases in between. The CDR3 is 14 amino acids. The germline V gene encodes CDR1 GTSNPN and CDR2 SVGIG (reference sequence).

This clone was seen only a few times. V is TRBV27 and J is TRBJ2-7; 8 bases align to TRBD1. The CDR3 length is 14 residues. Per the germline V gene, CDR1 is MNHEY and CDR2 is SMNVEV (reference sequence). V lost 3 bases, J lost 3 bases, and 4 bases stayed unmatched. CDR3 DNA: TGTGCCAGCAGTTTCTGGGGACAGGACTACGAGCAGTACTTC. Amino acids: CASSFWGQDYEQYF.

The chain employs TRBV19 and TRBJ2-7; D is possibly TRBD1 (6 bases). The CDR3 runs 15 residues. Trimming removed 1 base at V and 1 base at J, with 11 bases between. From germline, CDR1 is LNHDA and CDR2 SQIVND (reference sequence). The CDR3 region is CASSIARGPSYEQYF. CDR3 coding DNA: TGTGCCAGTAGTATAGCCAGGGGACCATCCTACGAGCAGTACTTC.

This clone was found a few times. The CDR3 protein is CASSLNPVSSGANVLTF. DNA of the CDR3: TGTGCCAGCAGCTTAAATCCGGTTAGCTCTGGGGCCAACGTCCTGACTTTC. V usage is TRBV7-3 and J usage is TRBJ2-6; no clear D. The CDR3 runs 17 residues. Germline loops: CDR1 SGHTA, CDR2 FQGTGA. The V and J ends lost 1 base and 0 bases respectively, with 10 bases between them.

As concerns this clone: The junction differs from germline at one of its ends, possibly a read error. The chain links TRBV4-1 to TRBJ1-2; TRBD1 matches at 7 bases. The CDR3 totals 13 residues. Per the germline V gene, CDR1 is MGHRA and CDR2 is YSYEKL. CDR3 DNA: TGCGCCAGCAGCCCCCCGGACAGGAATAGGATCGCCTTC. Protein: CASSPPDRNRIAF.

The chain couples TRBV28 to TRBJ2-3, with D perhaps matching TRBD1 (5 bases). V was cut by 6 bases and J by 6 bases, with 16 bases left in between. This CDR3 is built from 14 residues. The germline V gene encodes CDR1 MDHEN and CDR2 SYDVKM. The CDR3 reads CASSPPQQADTQYF. CDR3 in DNA: TGTGCCAGCAGCCCTCCTCAACAGGCCGATACGCAGTATTTT.

The rearrangement links TRBV5-1 to TRBJ2-7; maybe TRBD1 (5 bases). The CDR3 covers 12 residues. Germline values: CDR1 SGHRS, CDR2 YFSETQ. Between the trimmed V and J ends, which lost 3 bases and 3 bases, there was a span of 7 bases. The CDR3 region is CASSSQGYEQYF. In nucleotides, the CDR3 is TGCGCCAGCAGCTCTCAGGGCTACGAGCAGTACTTC. The full variable domain, completed using reference TRBV5-1 and TRBJ2-7, is KAGVTQTPRYLIKTRGQQVTLSCSPISGHRSVSWYQQTPGQGLQFLFEYFSETQRNKGNFPGRFSGRQFSNSRSEMNVSTLELGDSALYLCASSSQGYEQYFGPGTRLTVT.

The chain has TRBV20-1 and TRBJ1-1, with D uncertain. Germline CDR1 DFQATT, CDR2 SNEGSKA (reference sequence). The CDR3 has 11 residues. V shed 3 bases and J shed 8 bases, with 10 bases lying between them. In DNA form, the CDR3 reads TGCAGTGCTAGCCCGAGGTCCGAAGCTTTCTTT. Translation: CSASPRSEAFF.

The chain links TRBV5-1 to TRBJ1-1; 7 bases match TRBD1. Germline V gene sequence: CDR1 SGHRS, CDR2 YFSETQ. This CDR3 contains 15 residues. After removal of 0 bases from V and 1 base from J, the junction contained 3 bases not matched to a gene. CDR3 nucleotide sequence: TGCGCCAGCAGCTTGGCAGGGGGGTGGAACACTGAAGCTTTCTTT. This codes for CASSLAGGWNTEAFF. The complete variable domain, with remaining parts taken from reference TRBV5-1 and TRBJ1-1, reads KAGVTQTPRYLIKTRGQQVTLSCSPISGHRSVSWYQQTPGQGLQFLFEYFSETQRNKGNFPGRFSGRQFSNSRSEMNVSTLELGDSALYLCASSLAGGWNTEAFFGQGTRLTVV.

The chain links TRBV27 to TRBJ2-7; no reliable D call. The CDR3 runs to 13 residues. Germline V lookup: CDR1 MNHEY, CDR2 SMNVEV (reference sequence). V was cut by 2 bases and J by 6 bases, with 11 bases left in between. As DNA, the CDR3 is TGTGCCAGCAGTTTAGGTAGTGTGTCCGAGCAGTACTTC. Encoded protein: CASSLGSVSEQYF.

The genes are TRBV7-2 and TRBJ2-1; possibly TRBD2 for D (6 bases). The CDR3 covers 14 residues. Trimming removed 5 bases from V and 8 bases from J, with 16 bases in between. Looked up from germline, CDR1 is SGHTA and CDR2 is FQGNSA. CDR3 DNA: TGTGCCAGCAGCCCGGACTACCAGAGCGATGAGCAGTTCTTC. Its protein product is CASSPDYQSDEQFF. Full variable domain (outside the CDR3, taken from reference TRBV7-2 and TRBJ2-1): GAGVSQSPSNKVTEKGKDVELRCDPISGHTALYWYRQSLGQGLEFLIYFQGNSAPDKSGLPSDRFSAERTGGSVSTLTIQRTQQEDSAVYLCASSPDYQSDEQFFGPGTRLTVL.

The V and J genes are TRBV29-1 and TRBJ2-3; D remains unclear. The V gene's germline CDR1 is SQVTM and CDR2 ANQGSEA. The CDR3 extends over 11 amino acids. Between the trimmed V and J ends, which lost 5 bases and 6 bases, there was a span of 9 bases. For the CDR3, the DNA is TGCAGCGTTTCGGGTCCGGATACGCAGTATTTT. Translation gives CSVSGPDTQYF.

CDR3 in amino acids: CAWRSGGQPGNTIYF. CDR3 bases: TGTGCCTGGAGATCAGGGGGGCAGCCTGGAAACACCATATATTTT. This chain links TRBV30 with TRBJ1-3; the match to TRBD1 covers 7 bases. The germline V gene has CDR1 GTSNPN and CDR2 SVGIG (reference sequence). The CDR3 loop spans 15 amino acids. The ends lost 3 bases at V and 2 bases at J; junction bases unmatched: 7.

CDR3 in amino acids: CASSPSRFGGKNEKLFF. As DNA, the CDR3 is TGTGCCAGCAGCCCCTCAAGGTTCGGGGGAAAAAATGAAAAACTGTTTTTT. The V gene is TRBV27, the J gene TRBJ1-4; tentative D call: TRBD1 (5 bases). CDR3 size: 17 residues. Trimming cost V 6 bases and J 5 bases, with 22 bases left between them. The V gene's germline CDR1 is MNHEY and CDR2 SMNVEV (reference sequence).

V is TRBV29-1 and J is TRBJ1-5; TRBD1 agrees at 7 bases. The CDR3 length is 14 residues. Unmatched junction bases numbered 10, after V lost 8 bases and J lost 3 bases. Germline V gene data show CDR1 as SQVTM and CDR2 as ANQGSEA. CDR3 sequence (DNA): TGCAGCTCAATGGACAGGCCCCCCAATCAGCCCCAGCATTTT. Its protein is CSSMDRPPNQPQHF.

The chain links TRBV27 to TRBJ1-6; TRBD1 aligns across 7 bases. This CDR3 comprises 16 residues. Germline V CDR1 and CDR2: MNHEY, SMNVEV (reference sequence). The J segment lost 5 bases and the V segment lost 5 bases, leaving 9 bases of the junction unmatched. The CDR3 DNA is TGTGCCAGCAGTGTCTCGCCGACAGGGAATAATTCACCCCTCCACTTT. Its protein is CASSVSPTGNNSPLHF.

This chain uses TRBV5-6 with TRBJ1-2; 10 bases align to TRBD1. The CDR3 is 14 amino acids. Germline V gene lookup returns CDR1 SGHDT and CDR2 YYEEEE. V lost 4 bases to trimming and J lost 3 bases; unmatched junction nucleotides: 3. CDR3 in DNA: TGTGCCAGCAGCCTCGGACAGGGGGACTATGGCTACACCTTC. It specifies CASSLGQGDYGYTF.

The chain couples TRBV6-5 to TRBJ1-5; D possibly corresponds to TRBD1 (6 bases). Germline V gene data show CDR1 as MNHEY and CDR2 as SVGAGI. V shed 5 bases and J shed 0 bases, with 11 bases lying between them. The CDR3 loop spans 15 amino acids. The CDR3 sequence: CASSKQGLSNQPQHF. The CDR3 DNA sequence: TGTGCCAGCAGTAAACAGGGTCTTAGCAATCAGCCCCAGCATTTT.

The chain recombines TRBV7-9 with TRBJ1-6, with a weak D call TRBD1 (6 bases). The CDR3 is 12 residues long. Germline V gene data show CDR1 as SEHNR and CDR2 as FQNEAQ (reference sequence). This chain's CDR3 is CVGGGNNSPLHF. DNA for the CDR3: TGTGTAGGTGGGGGCAATAATTCACCCCTCCACTTT.

The V gene is TRBV6-1, the J gene TRBJ2-5; 7 bases match TRBD1. Germline assignment: CDR1 MNHNS and CDR2 SASEGT. The ends lost 0 bases at V and 12 bases at J; junction bases unmatched: 10. The CDR3 is 14 amino acids. This chain's CDR3 is CASSEASTGFKEYF. DNA of the CDR3: TGTGCCAGCAGTGAAGCCTCGACAGGGTTCAAGGAGTACTTC.

V gene TRBV7-9 combines with J gene TRBJ1-2, with D possibly being TRBD1 (5 bases). CDR3 length: 12 amino acids. CDR1 is SEHNR, CDR2 FQNEAQ, per germline (reference sequence). V was trimmed by 6 bases and J by 4 bases, leaving 9 bases between them. The CDR3 protein is CASREGVYGYTF. CDR3 in DNA: TGTGCCAGCAGGGAAGGGGTCTATGGCTACACCTTC.

V and J are TRBV7-2 and TRBJ1-2; D remains ambiguous. This CDR3 is 16 amino acids long. Trimming cost V 5 bases and J 0 bases, with 16 bases left between them. Germline CDR1 SGHTA, CDR2 FQGNSA. The CDR3 DNA follows: TGTGCCAGCAGCCCCCAAACAGCAGCAGCTAACTATGGCTACACCTTC. Its translation is CASSPQTAAANYGYTF.

This clone was observed once. The rearrangement links TRBV5-6 to TRBJ2-5; 10 nucleotides line up with TRBD2. J was trimmed by 7 bases and V by 2 bases; bases with no gene match: 11. CDR1 is SGHDT and CDR2 is YYEEEE in the germline V gene. The CDR3 length is 16 residues. DNA for the CDR3: TGTGCCAGCAGCTTACTAGCGGGGTCCGCGTGGGGGACCCAGTACTTC. Translation gives CASSLLAGSAWGTQYF.

This chain uses TRBV30 with TRBJ2-1; no firm D call. Germline V lookup: CDR1 GTSNPN, CDR2 SVGIG (reference sequence). This CDR3 has 13 residues. V was shortened by 0 bases and J by 3 bases, with 6 bases between the two germline ends. Here the CDR3 DNA reads TGTGCCTGGAGTGTACTACGCTACAATGAGCAGTTCTTC. Translation gives CAWSVLRYNEQFF.

J is TRBJ2-7 and V is TRBV5-1, with 7 bases fitting TRBD2. V was pared by 0 bases and J by 2 bases, with 5 bases of the junction left unmatched. CDR1 and CDR2 from the germline V gene are SGHRS and YFSETQ. The CDR3 extends over 15 amino acids. CDR3 region: CASSLEAGVPYEQYF. CDR3 nucleotides: TGCGCCAGCAGCTTGGAGGCGGGAGTCCCCTACGAGCAGTACTTC.